The T cell receptor beta chain under discussion was sequenced for a study of vaccination and CD4 T cells after COVID-19. Study findings and constraints: Median SARS-CoV-2-reactive clonotypes rose from approximately 21 to 38, not significantly.

Sequencing of the DNA from cultured CD4+ T cells was carried out with the Oncomine TCR Beta short-read assay. One entry per CDR3 protein, called by TCRdb with MiXCR from the PCR reads. The sample carries about 18,000 distinct CDR3 sequences, over 40% recorded once. Germline lookup yields CDR1 MNHEY and CDR2 SVGAGI. V was pared by 0 bases and J by 8 bases, with 22 bases between. The CDR3 extends over 17 amino acids. About this clonotype: Antigen: not known.

Indicated time point: late sampling 161 to 241 days after vaccination in a few convalescent patients. Indicated treatment: approximately nine-day PBMC culture with coronavirus spike peptide pools or control peptides (ViraFEST assay). Here the sequenced sample was CD4+ T cells from blood, cultured in vitro, taken about 7 months after SARS-CoV-2 vaccination. V is TRBV6-5 and J is TRBJ1-1; D perhaps matches TRBD1 (5 bases). This receptor was identified in a human donor who had recovered from COVID-19. Written as DNA, the CDR3 is TGTGCCAGCAGTTACTCGTCATGGGTGAGGGCGGGGGGGGAAGCTTTCTTT. Translated, it gives CASSYSSWVRAGGEAFF.